This T cell receptor (beta chain) was retrieved from a study of CD8 T cells in Susac syndrome. Germline V gene data show CDR1 as SGDLS and CDR2 as YYNGEE. The CDR3 consists of 14 residues. J gave up 7 bases and V 4 bases, and 7 bases lay outside the gene matches. After extraction with the RNeasy kit, roughly 0.45 to 1 ug of the RNA was reverse transcribed using random hexamers. TCRdb processed the immunoSEQ multiplex PCR reads anew with MiXCR; each CDR3 protein has one entry. The table has some 180,000 distinct CDR3 sequences, just under 95% seen once; the top ten hold more than 0.08%. This chain uses TRBV9 with TRBJ2-1, with 8 bases lining up with TRBD1. Sequences were obtained from CD4+ T cells from PBMCs. This sequence was found in a human donor with Susac syndrome. Written as DNA, the CDR3 is TGTGCCAGCAGCCCGCGGACAGGGAGGAATGAGCAGTTCTTC. It yields the protein CASSPRTGRNEQFF.